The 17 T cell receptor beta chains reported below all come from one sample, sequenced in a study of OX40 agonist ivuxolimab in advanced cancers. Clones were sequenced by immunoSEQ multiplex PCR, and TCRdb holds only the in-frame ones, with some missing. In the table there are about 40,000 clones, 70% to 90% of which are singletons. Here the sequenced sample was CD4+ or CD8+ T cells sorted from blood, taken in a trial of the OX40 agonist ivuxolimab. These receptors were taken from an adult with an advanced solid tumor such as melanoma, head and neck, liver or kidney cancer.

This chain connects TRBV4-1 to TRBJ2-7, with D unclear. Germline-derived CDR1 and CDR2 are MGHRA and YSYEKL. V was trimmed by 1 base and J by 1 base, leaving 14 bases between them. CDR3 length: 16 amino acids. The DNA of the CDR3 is TGCGCCAGCAGCCAAGTTGGCATTGGTTTTTCCTACGAGCAGTACTTC. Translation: CASSQVGIGFSYEQYF.

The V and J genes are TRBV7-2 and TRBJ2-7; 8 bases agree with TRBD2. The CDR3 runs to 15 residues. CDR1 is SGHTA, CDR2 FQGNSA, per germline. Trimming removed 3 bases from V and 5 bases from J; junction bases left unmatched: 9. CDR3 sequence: CASSFGAGVGDEQYF. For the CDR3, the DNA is TGTGCCAGCAGCTTTGGAGCGGGAGTAGGCGACGAGCAGTACTTC.

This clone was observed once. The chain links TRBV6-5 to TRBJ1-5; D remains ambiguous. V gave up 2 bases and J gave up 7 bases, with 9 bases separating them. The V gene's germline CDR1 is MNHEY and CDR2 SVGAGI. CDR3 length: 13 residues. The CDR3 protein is CASSYGPGQPQHF. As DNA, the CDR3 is TGTGCCAGCAGTTACGGCCCGGGCCAGCCCCAGCATTTT.

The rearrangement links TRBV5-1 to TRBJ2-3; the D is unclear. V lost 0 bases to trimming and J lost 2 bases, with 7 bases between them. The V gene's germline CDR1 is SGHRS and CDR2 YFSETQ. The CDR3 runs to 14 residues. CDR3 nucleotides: TGCGCCAGCAGCTTGGCGCGAGCCACAGATACGCAGTATTTT. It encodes CASSLARATDTQYF.

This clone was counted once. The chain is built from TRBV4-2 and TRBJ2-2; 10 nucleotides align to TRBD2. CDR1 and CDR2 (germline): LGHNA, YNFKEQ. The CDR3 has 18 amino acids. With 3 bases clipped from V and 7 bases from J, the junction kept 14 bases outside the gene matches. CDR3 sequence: CASSHPNSGGSNGGELFF. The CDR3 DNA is TGTGCCAGCAGCCACCCGAATAGCGGGGGGTCCAATGGCGGGGAGCTGTTTTTT.

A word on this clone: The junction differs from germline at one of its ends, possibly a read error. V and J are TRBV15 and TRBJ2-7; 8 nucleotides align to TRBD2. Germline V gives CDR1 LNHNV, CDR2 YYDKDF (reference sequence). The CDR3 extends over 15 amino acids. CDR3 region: CATSGDSGGGYEQYF. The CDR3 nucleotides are TGTGCCACCAGCGGAGATTCCGGGGGGGGGTACGAGCAGTACTTC.

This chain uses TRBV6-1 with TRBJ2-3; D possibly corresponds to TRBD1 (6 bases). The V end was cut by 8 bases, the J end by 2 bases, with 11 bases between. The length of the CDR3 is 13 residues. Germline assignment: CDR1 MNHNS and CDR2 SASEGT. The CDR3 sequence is CASGGPYTDTQYF. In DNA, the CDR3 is TGTGCCAGCGGGGGCCCGTACACAGATACGCAGTATTTT.

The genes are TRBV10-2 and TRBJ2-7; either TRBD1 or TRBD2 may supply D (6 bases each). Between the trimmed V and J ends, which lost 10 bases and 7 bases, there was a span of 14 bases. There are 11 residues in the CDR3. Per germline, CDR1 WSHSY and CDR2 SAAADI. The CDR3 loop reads CATEGGREQYF. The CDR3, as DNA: TGCGCCACCGAGGGGGGTCGGGAGCAGTACTTC.

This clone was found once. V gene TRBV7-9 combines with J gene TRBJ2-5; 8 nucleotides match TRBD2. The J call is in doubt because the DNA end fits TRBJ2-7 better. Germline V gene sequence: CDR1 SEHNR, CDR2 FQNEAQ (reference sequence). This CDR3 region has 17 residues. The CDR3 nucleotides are TGTGCCAGCAGCTTATCTATGGACCGGGAGGGGAGGTACGAGCAGTACTTC. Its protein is CASSLSMDREGRYEQYF.

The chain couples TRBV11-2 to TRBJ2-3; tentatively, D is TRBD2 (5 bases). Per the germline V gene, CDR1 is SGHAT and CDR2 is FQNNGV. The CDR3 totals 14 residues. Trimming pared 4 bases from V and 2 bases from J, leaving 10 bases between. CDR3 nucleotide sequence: TGTGCCAGCAGCTCGGGGTCCCCCACAGATACGCAGTATTTT. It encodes CASSSGSPTDTQYF.

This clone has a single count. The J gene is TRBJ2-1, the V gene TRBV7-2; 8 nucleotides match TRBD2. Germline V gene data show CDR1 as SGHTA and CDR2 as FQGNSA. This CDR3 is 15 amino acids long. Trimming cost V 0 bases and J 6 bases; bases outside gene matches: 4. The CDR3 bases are TGTGCCAGCAGCTTAGCCGGGAGGGGAAGCAATGAGCAGTTCTTC. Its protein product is CASSLAGRGSNEQFF.

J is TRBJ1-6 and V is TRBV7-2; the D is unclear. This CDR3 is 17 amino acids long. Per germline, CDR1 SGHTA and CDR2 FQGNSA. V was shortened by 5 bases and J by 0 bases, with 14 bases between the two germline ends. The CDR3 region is CASSLRASSSYNSPLHF. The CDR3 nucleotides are TGTGCCAGCAGCCTAAGGGCCTCAAGCTCCTATAATTCACCCCTCCACTTT.

CDR3 bases: TGTGCCAGCAGCTTATTCACTAGCGATTCCGCGGGTGAGCAGTTCTTC. It encodes CASSLFTSDSAGEQFF. The chain carries TRBV7-8 and TRBJ2-1, with 7 bases fitting TRBD2. Germline CDR1 is SGHVS and CDR2 is FQNEAQ. Unmatched junction bases numbered 13, after V lost 2 bases and J lost 9 bases. CDR3 length: 16 amino acids.

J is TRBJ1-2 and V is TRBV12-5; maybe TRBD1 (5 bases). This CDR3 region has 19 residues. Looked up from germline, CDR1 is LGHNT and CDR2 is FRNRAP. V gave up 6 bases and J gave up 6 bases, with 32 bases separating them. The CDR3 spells CASGHRRLRGLMRGDGYTF. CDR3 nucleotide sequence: TGTGCTAGTGGCCACCGTCGTTTAAGGGGATTAATGAGGGGAGATGGCTACACCTTC.

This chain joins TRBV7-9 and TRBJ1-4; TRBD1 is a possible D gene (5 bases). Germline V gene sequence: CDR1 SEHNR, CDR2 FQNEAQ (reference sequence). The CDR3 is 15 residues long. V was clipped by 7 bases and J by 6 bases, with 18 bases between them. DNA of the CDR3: TGTGCCAGCACCAATACCGGGACGGGCCATGAAAAACTGTTTTTT. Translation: CASTNTGTGHEKLFF. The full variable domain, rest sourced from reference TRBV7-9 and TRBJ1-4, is DTGVSQNPRHKITKRGQNVTFRCDPISEHNRLYWYRQTLGQGPEFLTYFQNEAQLEKSRLLSDRFSAERPKGSFSTLEIQRTEQGDSAMYLCASTNTGTGHEKLFFGSGTQLSVL.

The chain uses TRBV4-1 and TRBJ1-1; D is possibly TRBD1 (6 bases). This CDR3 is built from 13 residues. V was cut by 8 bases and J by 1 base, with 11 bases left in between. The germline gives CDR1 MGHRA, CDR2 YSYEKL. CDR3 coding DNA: TGCGCCAGCCGACAGGAGCGGAACACTGAAGCTTTCTTT. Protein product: CASRQERNTEAFF.

The CDR3 coding sequence is TGCAGCGTTGGGCCAGGTCAGACCTACGAGCAGTACTTC. Protein product: CSVGPGQTYEQYF. The gene calls are TRBV29-1 and TRBJ2-7; D not resolved. Trimming removed 4 bases at V and 2 bases at J, with 12 bases between. Germline-derived CDR1 and CDR2 are SQVTM and ANQGSEA. This CDR3 spans 13 amino acids.